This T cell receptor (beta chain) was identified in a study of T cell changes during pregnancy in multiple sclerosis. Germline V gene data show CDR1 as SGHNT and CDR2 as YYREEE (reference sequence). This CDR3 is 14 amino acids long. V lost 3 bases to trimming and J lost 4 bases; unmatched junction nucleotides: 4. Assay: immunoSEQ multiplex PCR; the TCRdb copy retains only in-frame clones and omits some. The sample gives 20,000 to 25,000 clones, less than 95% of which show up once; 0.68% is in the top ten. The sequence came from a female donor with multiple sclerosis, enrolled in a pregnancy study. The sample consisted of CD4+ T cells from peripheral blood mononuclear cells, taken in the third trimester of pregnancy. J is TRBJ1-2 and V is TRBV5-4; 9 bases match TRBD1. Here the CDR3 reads CASSSTGGSYGYTF. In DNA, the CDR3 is TGTGCCAGCAGCTCAACAGGGGGCAGCTATGGCTACACCTTC.